This entry concerns a single T cell receptor beta chain. What it recognizes is unknown. This sample is part of a study of cytomegalovirus exposure and HLA in healthy donors. General study findings and limits: The study recorded 150 to 200 TCR beta chains that were cytomegalovirus-associated. A missense DCLRE1C variant was associated with V- and J-gene trimming of TCR beta chains in a later analysis, and an independent cohort replicated the association. Reports described diagnosis of cytomegalovirus status by the classifier as highly specific and sensitive.

This donor had no CMV serostatus on record. The ends lost 8 bases at V and 2 bases at J; junction bases unmatched: 4. This CDR3 is 13 amino acids long. Germline V gene lookup returns CDR1 MGHRA and CDR2 YSYEKL. The primer mix had 60 Vbeta and 13 Jbeta primers. Repertoires were generated with immunoSEQ multiplex PCR, while TCRdb's copy carries only in-frame clones and drops some. The sample carries about 170,000 clones, approximately 72% recorded once. The clonotype was recovered from a human donor in good health. The source material was PBMCs. The chain couples TRBV4-1 to TRBJ2-7; the match to TRBD1 covers 9 bases. The CDR3 region is CASRGTGPYEQYF. CDR3 bases: TGCGCCAGCCGGGGGACAGGGCCCTACGAGCAGTACTTC.